The 11 T cell receptor beta chains reported below all come from one sample, sequenced in a study of CD8 T cells in ankylosing spondylitis. Study outcomes and limitations: A motif of 8 or 9 highly homologous TCR beta variants was seen as apparently characteristic of ankylosing spondylitis blood.

Their recognized antigens are unknown. TCRdb analysed the 5' RACE reads with MiXCR anew, one entry per CDR3 protein. This sample yields 500,000 to 550,000 distinct CDR3 sequences, of which roughly an eighth are seen a single time; nearly 7% belongs to the top ten. The sample was blood, either unsorted or a sorted T cell fraction (not recorded which). The receptors originated from a male donor with ankylosing spondylitis.

CDR3 in amino acids: CATSDPGTRAYGGELFF. CDR3 sequence (DNA): TGTGCCACCAGTGACCCGGGAACTAGGGCTTATGGCGGGGAGCTGTTTTTT. V usage is TRBV24-1 and J usage is TRBJ2-2; maybe TRBD2 (5 bases). This CDR3 has 17 residues. Germline CDR1 and CDR2: KGHDR and SFDVKD. The V gene lost 4 bases and the J gene lost 7 bases, with 21 bases spanning the gap.

V gene TRBV5-1 combines with J gene TRBJ1-1; no clear D gene. The CDR3 is 14 residues long. Per germline, CDR1 SGHRS and CDR2 YFSETQ. V lost 6 bases to trimming and J lost 0 bases, with 12 bases between them. The CDR3 loop reads CASKGDILNTEAFF. CDR3 bases: TGCGCCAGCAAGGGAGACATATTGAACACTGAAGCTTTCTTT.

The genes are TRBV20-1 and TRBJ1-2; the D gene is possibly TRBD1 (6 bases). CDR1 and CDR2 (germline): DFQATT, SNEGSKA (reference sequence). The CDR3 consists of 13 residues. V was shortened by 3 bases and J by 4 bases, with 12 bases between the two germline ends. CDR3 DNA: TGCAGTGCTAGCAACAGGGTTGGCTATGGCTACACCTTC. It yields the protein CSASNRVGYGYTF.

This clonotype was seen many times. The rearrangement links TRBV28 to TRBJ2-7; 7 bases line up with TRBD1. Germline V gene sequence: CDR1 MDHEN, CDR2 SYDVKM. The junction had 13 bases not matched to a gene; V was cut back by 5 bases and J by 6 bases. This CDR3 spans 15 amino acids. The CDR3 spells CASSASRGQSAEQYV. CDR3 bases: TGTGCCAGCAGTGCGTCACGGGGACAGTCCGCCGAGCAGTACGTC.

This clonotype turned up a few times. The V and J genes are TRBV5-5 and TRBJ1-1; 10 positions match TRBD1. J was trimmed by 11 bases and V by 2 bases; bases with no gene match: 3. This CDR3 contains 12 residues. Germline V gives CDR1 SGHKS, CDR2 YYEKEE (reference sequence). The CDR3: CASSFGTGEAFF. The CDR3, as DNA: TGTGCCAGCAGCTTTGGGACAGGGGAGGCTTTCTTT.

This clonotype came up a few times. This rearrangement joins TRBV25-1 to TRBJ1-5, with a weak D call TRBD1 (6 bases). Germline V CDR1 and CDR2: MGHDK, SYGVNS. This CDR3 has 15 amino acids. The germline V and J ends were trimmed by 8 bases and 2 bases, with 16 bases remaining between them. CDR3 nucleotides: TGTGCCAGCGGAAGAGGAGGGGGTGGCAATCAGCCCCAGCATTTT. Translated, it gives CASGRGGGGNQPQHF.

This clonotype was counted only a few times. This chain connects TRBV5-6 to TRBJ1-2; D possibly corresponds to TRBD1 (5 bases). V was pared by 2 bases and J by 8 bases, with 13 bases between. CDR1 SGHDT and CDR2 YYEEEE come from the germline V gene. The CDR3 is 13 residues long. DNA for the CDR3: TGTGCCAGCAGCTTTGCTCGGACATCAGGCTACACCTTC. It encodes CASSFARTSGYTF.

This chain joins TRBV12-3 or TRBV12-4 and TRBJ2-7, with D possibly being TRBD2 (5 bases). V gave up 6 bases and J gave up 4 bases, with 13 bases separating them. This CDR3 region has 13 residues. CDR3 protein: CASSPTRTYEQYF. CDR3 DNA sequence: TGTGCCAGCAGCCCCACTAGGACGTACGAGCAGTACTTC.

This clonotype has at least ten counts. The chain carries TRBV11-2 and TRBJ2-1, with 10 bases identical to TRBD1. Per germline, CDR1 SGHAT and CDR2 FQNNGV. The CDR3 spans 16 residues. J gave up 1 base and V 5 bases, and 5 bases lay outside the gene matches. The CDR3 is CASSPRTGGSYNEQFF. The CDR3 bases are TGTGCCAGCAGCCCCCGGACAGGGGGGTCCTACAATGAGCAGTTCTTC.

The chain links TRBV14 to TRBJ2-3; D is tentatively TRBD1 or TRBD2 (5 bases each). CDR3 length: 17 residues. CDR1 and CDR2 from the germline V gene are SGHDN and FVKESK. Trimming stripped 4 bases from V and 0 bases from J, with 17 bases between. The CDR3 sequence: CASSPGIWRTSTDTQYF. CDR3 coding DNA: TGTGCCAGCAGCCCAGGGATCTGGAGGACTAGCACAGATACGCAGTATTTT.

This clonotype was counted at least ten times. This sequence joins TRBV27 and TRBJ2-5, with D possibly called TRBD1 or TRBD2 (5 bases each). The V end lost 2 bases, the J end lost 4 bases, and 11 bases lay between the germline ends. The CDR3 runs 14 residues. The germline gives CDR1 MNHEY, CDR2 SMNVEV (reference sequence). The CDR3 reads CASSLRGVGETQYF. CDR3 coding DNA: TGTGCCAGCAGTTTAAGGGGAGTAGGAGAGACCCAGTACTTC.